The rows below give T cell receptor beta chains drawn from one sample of a study of cytomegalovirus exposure and HLA in healthy donors. Some clones are missing from TCRdb's copy, which holds only in-frame ones; the method was immunoSEQ multiplex PCR. This sample has about 150,000 clones; nearly 80% occur once, and the top ten carry 10% to 15%. Sequencing was carried out using PBMCs. These receptors were collected from a man aged 25-45 years in good health and CMV-seropositive. Each CDR3 is given without its conserved first and last residue. The order of the fields is D gene, J gene, V gene, CDR3 protein. The D gene is left open where the match is weak.

>-|TRBJ2-1|TRBV7-8
ASSFPGNEQF
>TRBD2|TRBJ2-7|TRBV7-6
ASSLASPGTSDYEQY
>-|TRBJ2-1|TRBV18
ASLSLDSSSYNEQF
>TRBD1|TRBJ2-7|TRBV2
ASSRGRTYEQY
>-|TRBJ1-1|TRBV5-4
ASSWLGRQVNTEAF
>-|TRBJ1-4|TRBV2
ASSRAPTEKLF
>-|TRBJ2-6|TRBV4-1
ASSQGQSNTPSSGANVLT
>-|TRBJ2-7|TRBV27
ASSFLSGSYEQY
>-|TRBJ2-5|TRBV6-6
ASSLREMETQY
>-|TRBJ2-1|TRBV7-3
ASSLNGGTYNEQF
>TRBD1|TRBJ2-1|TRBV27
ASSLGQGVYNEQF
>TRBD1|TRBJ2-7|TRBV5-1
ASTTGQGSYEQY
>TRBD2|TRBJ2-1|TRBV7-8
ASSSPLGTSGSGEQF
>-|TRBJ2-3|TRBV9
ASSTGILDTQY
>-|TRBJ1-1|TRBV25-1
ASSEQTGPRGTEAF
>-|TRBJ2-3|TRBV5-1
ASSFGTAWDTQY
>TRBD2|TRBJ2-1|TRBV11-3
ASSFRGRVGRNEQF
>-|TRBJ1-5|TRBV10-3
AISDSVRDQPQH
>TRBD1|TRBJ1-2|TRBV6-1
ASSTDRATYGYT
>TRBD2|TRBJ2-3|TRBV6-6
ASSPGGSTDTQY
>-|TRBJ1-5|TRBV5-1
ASRPGLQYQPQH
>-|TRBJ2-5|TRBV2
ATSGGGETQY
>-|TRBJ2-1|TRBV4-2
ASSQEGRAGDRQF
>-|TRBJ2-7|TRBV27
ASSPEGRYSYEQY
>TRBD2|TRBJ2-3|TRBV7-2
ASSPRDRLAEITDTQY
>-|TRBJ2-5|TRBV28
ASSLPRRTQY
>-|TRBJ2-7|TRBV5-1
ASSLTHGYEQY
>-|TRBJ2-5|TRBV5-6
ASSFLGRGGQETQY
>TRBD2|TRBJ2-7|TRBV7-6
ASSAPGLVIEQY
>TRBD2|TRBJ2-1|TRBV4-2
ASSQASGNSYNEQF
>TRBD2|TRBJ2-5|TRBV28
ASSRLAGGPTYRRETQY
>TRBD2|TRBJ2-1|TRBV27
ASSPGTSGANEQF
>-|TRBJ2-2|TRBV7-8
ASSHLLAKTNTGELF
>-|TRBJ2-6|TRBV5-1
ASSLLAYMSGANVLT
>-|TRBJ2-7|TRBV30
AWSLLYEQY
>TRBD2|TRBJ2-1|TRBV7-3
ASSSGTSGEQF
>TRBD1|TRBJ2-5|TRBV7-8
ASSLVTGAETQY